Shown below are 15 T cell receptor beta chains from a single sample sequenced in a study of shared clonotypes between healthy human individuals. Libraries were prepared by immunoSEQ multiplex PCR; TCRdb keeps only in-frame clonotypes and omits some of them. The table lists approximately 2,000,000 clones, about 90% of them singletons. Sample: naive CD4+ T cells from PBMCs. Subset here: CD45RA+ positively selected. The receptors derive from a young man in good health. Some clones in this sample may be carry-over from other donors' samples.

The gene calls are TRBV5-1 and TRBJ2-7, with 9 bases aligning to TRBD2. With V trimmed by 2 bases and J by 3 bases, 6 bases remained unmatched. The CDR3 loop spans 15 amino acids. Germline values: CDR1 SGHRS, CDR2 YFSETQ. CDR3 amino acids: CASSFASGTGYEQYF. CDR3 DNA sequence: TGCGCCAGCAGCTTTGCTAGCGGGACCGGCTACGAGCAGTACTTC.

V gene TRBV11-2 combines with J gene TRBJ1-1; D gene unclear. V lost 4 bases and J 1 base, leaving 16 bases between the germline ends. CDR1 is SGHAT and CDR2 is FQNNGV in the germline V gene. There are 16 residues in the CDR3. CDR3 protein: CASSSSFRRPNTEAFF. CDR3 nucleotide sequence: TGTGCCAGCAGCTCATCCTTTAGGAGGCCGAACACTGAAGCTTTCTTT.

The rearrangement joins TRBV19 to TRBJ2-5; 7 bases line up with TRBD1. The length of the CDR3 is 15 residues. The trim removed 4 bases at V and 2 bases at J, leaving 7 bases unmatched. Germline values: CDR1 LNHDA, CDR2 SQIVND (reference sequence). For the CDR3, the DNA is TGTGCCAGTAGTAAAATGACAGGGTCGCAAGAGACCCAGTACTTC. Translation: CASSKMTGSQETQYF.

This clone showed up just a few times. The chain has TRBV2 and TRBJ2-2; TRBD2 agrees at 8 bases. Germline V gene sequence: CDR1 SNHLY, CDR2 FYNNEI. Trimming cost V 6 bases and J 7 bases; bases outside gene matches: 7. CDR3 length equals 14 residues. The CDR3 sequence is CASRETSADGELFF. CDR3 nucleotides: TGTGCCAGCAGGGAGACTAGCGCTGACGGGGAGCTGTTTTTT.

The gene calls are TRBV28 and TRBJ1-3, with D tentatively TRBD1 (5 bases). Trimming took off 5 bases at V and 0 bases at J, with 14 bases between the two ends. Germline values: CDR1 MDHEN, CDR2 SYDVKM. The CDR3 has 16 amino acids. For the CDR3, the DNA is TGTGCCAGCAGTCCCCCCGACAGAATCTCTGGAAACACCATATATTTT. Protein: CASSPPDRISGNTIYF.

This sequence joins TRBV28 and TRBJ2-1, with 8 bases matching TRBD2. The CDR3 contains 16 residues. Trimming at V came to 6 bases and at J to 9 bases, leaving 16 bases not matched to a gene. From germline, CDR1 is MDHEN and CDR2 SYDVKM. CDR3 coding DNA: TGTGCCAGCAGCCCGTGGGACGGAGCGGGAGTCATTGAGCAGTTCTTC. Translating gives CASSPWDGAGVIEQFF.

As concerns this clone: Other DNA sequences in the sample encode the same CDR3. The chain carries TRBV7-3 and TRBJ2-1, with 9 positions matching TRBD2. Germline V gives CDR1 SGHTA, CDR2 FQGTGA. The ends lost 2 bases at V and 4 bases at J; junction bases unmatched: 3. The CDR3 covers 15 residues. Written as DNA, the CDR3 is TGTGCCAGCAGCTTACGGCGGGAGGGGTACAATGAGCAGTTCTTC. Translation gives CASSLRREGYNEQFF.

The chain links TRBV27 to TRBJ2-5, with D unclear. The J call is uncertain, as TRBJ2-7 better fits the DNA end. The germline gives CDR1 MNHEY, CDR2 SMNVEV (reference sequence). The CDR3 spans 14 residues. CDR3 DNA sequence: TGTGCCAGCAGGCCTAACTTGATTCCCTACGAGCAGTACTTC. This sequence encodes CASRPNLIPYEQYF.

This chain joins TRBV7-2 and TRBJ2-7; TRBD2 agrees at 8 bases. This CDR3 is 15 amino acids long. The germline V gene has CDR1 SGHTA and CDR2 FQGNSA. The junction had 5 bases not matched to a gene; V was cut back by 0 bases and J by 4 bases. CDR3 residues: CASSLALGLEYEQYF. DNA of the CDR3: TGTGCCAGCAGCTTAGCCCTGGGACTAGAATACGAGCAGTACTTC.

V and J are TRBV4-3 and TRBJ2-2; D remains unclear. This CDR3 is built from 14 residues. Trimming removed 2 bases at V and 7 bases at J, with 11 bases between. Germline CDR1 LGHNA, CDR2 YSLEER. CDR3 nucleotide sequence: TGCGCCAGCAGCCAAAGCCCGACCAGCGGGGAGCTGTTTTTT. Its translation is CASSQSPTSGELFF.

The chain couples TRBV27 to TRBJ2-6; 14 positions agree with TRBD2. Trimming removed 0 bases from V and 0 bases from J; junction bases left unmatched: 1. Germline CDR1 is MNHEY and CDR2 is SMNVEV (reference sequence). CDR3 length equals 19 residues. CDR3 in amino acids: CASSLSGTSGSSGANVLTF. CDR3 in DNA: TGTGCCAGCAGTTTATCGGGGACTAGCGGGAGCTCTGGGGCCAACGTCCTGACTTTC.

This clone turned up a few times. The chain employs TRBV14 and TRBJ1-1; D unclear. Germline V CDR1 and CDR2: SGHDN, FVKESK. The CDR3 consists of 12 residues. The V and J ends lost 2 bases and 5 bases respectively, with 6 bases between them. CDR3 DNA: TGTGCCAGCAGCCAAAGGTGGACTGAAGCTTTCTTT. Its protein product is CASSQRWTEAFF.

The chain is built from TRBV28 and TRBJ1-2, with no clear D. CDR3 size: 16 residues. The germline V gene encodes CDR1 MDHEN and CDR2 SYDVKM. Trimming stripped 4 bases from V and 0 bases from J, with 15 bases between. For the CDR3, the DNA is TGTGCCAGCAGTTCCCTGACACGCCCGACTAACTATGGCTACACCTTC. This encodes CASSSLTRPTNYGYTF.

The rearrangement links TRBV7-3 to TRBJ2-3; 10 bases map to TRBD1. This CDR3 spans 16 amino acids. V gave up 3 bases and J gave up 2 bases; unmatched junction bases: 5. CDR1 SGHTA and CDR2 FQGTGA come from the germline V gene. The CDR3 protein is CASSLTGGLVTDTQYF. The DNA for the CDR3 is TGTGCCAGCAGCTTGACAGGGGGCCTGGTCACAGATACGCAGTATTTT.

The rearrangement joins TRBV5-5 to TRBJ2-5; 9 bases map to TRBD2. V trimming: 0 bases; J trimming: 2 bases; junction bases outside the gene matches: 2. Germline CDR1 SGHKS, CDR2 YYEKEE (reference sequence). The CDR3 contains 15 residues. The CDR3 is CASSLGLAAQETQYF. CDR3 coding DNA: TGTGCCAGCAGCTTGGGACTAGCGGCTCAAGAGACCCAGTACTTC.